This T cell receptor (beta chain) originates from a study of blood T cell repertoires in COVID-19. Study background: T cells, B-cell-depleted T cells, or PBMCs provided the cDNA or gDNA that served as material.

Libraries were prepared by immunoSEQ multiplex PCR; TCRdb keeps only in-frame clonotypes and omits some of them. The sample holds roughly 180,000 clones, approximately 77% seen once. V trimming: 2 bases; J trimming: 6 bases; junction bases outside the gene matches: 7. There are 15 residues in the CDR3. Germline V gives CDR1 SGDLS, CDR2 YYNGEE. This clonotype was obtained from a woman older than 75 with active or convalescent COVID-19. V and J are TRBV9 and TRBJ1-5, with 8 bases fitting TRBD1. What was sequenced was peripheral blood. CDR3 region: CASSVTGDVGQPQHF. In nucleotides, the CDR3 is TGTGCCAGCAGCGTGACAGGGGATGTGGGTCAGCCCCAGCATTTT.